Listed here are 21 T cell receptor beta chains from one sample, sequenced in a study of T-cell reconstitution after alpha-beta-depleted transplantation in children. Unique molecular identifiers tagged the TCRbeta library. From the PCR reads, TCRdb called clonotypes with MiXCR, one entry per CDR3 protein. Of some 520,000 distinct CDR3 sequences listed, 30% to 35% are singletons. Material: PBMCs from the stem cell graft donor, obtained from the stem cell graft. The receptors derive from a human donor who donated a stem cell graft to a child with aplastic anemia.

The rearrangement links TRBV29-1 to TRBJ1-1; tentative D call: TRBD1 (5 bases). The CDR3 contains 14 residues. CDR1 SQVTM and CDR2 ANQGSEA come from the germline V gene. V dropped 6 bases and J dropped 2 bases, with 16 bases sitting between them. CDR3 DNA: TGCAGCGTCGGCGGGAGGGGCCCTAACACTGAAGCTTTCTTT. Protein sequence: CSVGGRGPNTEAFF.

V usage is TRBV27 and J usage is TRBJ1-2, with D perhaps matching TRBD1 (6 bases). V lost 3 bases to trimming and J lost 0 bases, with 14 bases between them. The CDR3 is made up of 16 amino acids. CDR1 is MNHEY, CDR2 SMNVEV, per germline (reference sequence). The CDR3 loop is CASSFFTGSANYGYTF. In DNA, the CDR3 is TGTGCCAGCAGTTTCTTTACAGGGTCGGCTAACTATGGCTACACCTTC.

The chain has TRBV20-1 and TRBJ1-5; no definite D call. This CDR3 is built from 14 residues. The V end lost 5 bases, the J end lost 4 bases, and 15 bases lay between the germline ends. Germline assignment: CDR1 DFQATT and CDR2 SNEGSKA (reference sequence). The CDR3 is CSAAPPPGNQPQHF. The CDR3 DNA sequence: TGCAGTGCTGCCCCACCCCCGGGTAATCAGCCCCAGCATTTT.

The chain uses TRBV3-1 and TRBJ2-3; D is unresolved. The length of the CDR3 is 13 residues. V gave up 0 bases and J gave up 12 bases, with 13 bases separating them. CDR1 is LGHDT, CDR2 YNNKEL, per germline (reference sequence). The CDR3 sequence: CASSQDRVAKQYF. CDR3 coding DNA: TGTGCCAGCAGCCAAGATCGTGTAGCCAAACAGTATTTT.

This clonotype was detected only a few times. The chain joins TRBV12-3 or TRBV12-4 to TRBJ2-5; D may be TRBD2 (6 bases). V lost 5 bases and J 2 bases, leaving 15 bases between the germline ends. The CDR3 loop spans 15 amino acids. CDR3 nucleotide sequence: TGTGCCAGCAGTAGTCAGGGTCTAGCGCAAGAGACCCAGTACTTC. Translated: CASSSQGLAQETQYF.

V is TRBV2 and J is TRBJ2-7; tentatively, D is TRBD2 (6 bases). Germline loops: CDR1 SNHLY, CDR2 FYNNEI. The CDR3 has 12 amino acids. The DNA for the CDR3 is TGTGCTACGCGGGACGAAGCCTACGAGCAGTACTTC. Protein product: CATRDEAYEQYF.

This clonotype was detected only a few times. This chain connects TRBV29-1 to TRBJ2-2; D is unclear. The germline gives CDR1 SQVTM, CDR2 ANQGSEA. The CDR3 spans 12 residues. The V gene lost 5 bases and the J gene lost 4 bases, with 8 bases spanning the gap. CDR3 in DNA: TGCAGCGTTTCACCGACCACCGGGGAGCTGTTTTTT. Its translation: CSVSPTTGELFF.

The chain has TRBV6-6 and TRBJ1-5, with unresolved D. This CDR3 is 12 amino acids long. Looked up from germline, CDR1 is MNHNY and CDR2 is SVGAGI (reference sequence). With 4 bases removed from V and 7 bases from J, the gap between germline ends came to 8 bases. The CDR3: CASSSGKQPQHF. CDR3 bases: TGTGCCAGCAGTTCAGGAAAGCAGCCCCAGCATTTT.

In its sample, this clonotype was seen a few times. The chain employs TRBV5-1 and TRBJ2-3; the D is unclear. Trimming stripped 0 bases from V and 2 bases from J, with 4 bases between. The CDR3 spans 13 residues. Germline lookup yields CDR1 SGHRS and CDR2 YFSETQ. The CDR3 loop reads CASSLDFTDTQYF. The DNA for the CDR3 is TGCGCCAGCAGCTTGGACTTCACAGATACGCAGTATTTT.

The chain links TRBV7-9 to TRBJ1-2; tentative D call: TRBD1 (5 bases). CDR3 size: 14 residues. V dropped 0 bases and J dropped 8 bases, with 13 bases sitting between them. Germline V gives CDR1 SEHNR, CDR2 FQNEAQ (reference sequence). This CDR3 is CASSLAQDTAGYTF. Here the CDR3 DNA reads TGTGCCAGCAGCTTAGCGCAGGACACGGCGGGCTACACCTTC.

The CDR3 protein is CASSVQKGTGELFF. The CDR3 DNA sequence: TGTGCCAGCAGCGTCCAGAAGGGCACCGGGGAGCTGTTTTTT. This sequence joins TRBV9 and TRBJ2-2; D remains ambiguous. Germline-derived CDR1 and CDR2 are SGDLS and YYNGEE. The CDR3 length is 14 residues. V lost 2 bases to trimming and J lost 4 bases, with 9 bases between them.

The genes are TRBV9 and TRBJ1-1; the D is unclear. V lost 3 bases and J lost 1, with 10 bases in between. CDR1 and CDR2 (germline): SGDLS, YYNGEE. The CDR3 is 14 residues long. CDR3 region: CASSATDQNTEAFF. DNA of the CDR3: TGTGCCAGCAGCGCTACAGATCAGAACACTGAAGCTTTCTTT.

The chain links TRBV6-1 to TRBJ2-7, with TRBD1 matching over 7 bases. The CDR3 is 15 amino acids. Germline-derived CDR1 and CDR2 are MNHNS and SASEGT. V lost 5 bases to trimming and J lost 4 bases; unmatched junction nucleotides: 11. This chain's CDR3 is CASSLNRDRDYEQYF. The CDR3 nucleotides read TGTGCCAGCAGTCTTAACCGGGACAGAGATTACGAGCAGTACTTC.

This clonotype was seen a handful of times. The V gene is TRBV7-2, the J gene TRBJ1-4; D uncertain. This CDR3 contains 15 residues. The germline gives CDR1 SGHTA, CDR2 FQGNSA. Trimming left V 5 bases short and J 12 bases short, with 22 bases between. The CDR3 sequence is CASSGGGTISGQLFF. CDR3 nucleotide sequence: TGTGCCAGCAGCGGAGGAGGAACAATCTCCGGCCAACTGTTTTTT.

The rearrangement links TRBV6-2 or TRBV6-3 to TRBJ2-1, with 8 bases lining up with TRBD2. CDR3 length equals 16 residues. Trimming cost V 6 bases and J 4 bases; bases outside gene matches: 11. Germline CDR1 and CDR2: MNHEY and SVGEGT. The CDR3 here is CASRVGGTRAYNEQFF. The DNA of the CDR3 is TGTGCCAGCAGGGTGGGGGGGACTAGAGCTTACAATGAGCAGTTCTTC.

Only a few counts were recorded for this clonotype. The chain has TRBV7-7 and TRBJ2-1; 15 bases align to TRBD2. The CDR3 is 15 residues long. CDR1 and CDR2 (germline): SSHAT, FNYEAQ (reference sequence). The junction had 5 bases not matched to a gene; V was cut back by 5 bases and J by 9 bases. In DNA, the CDR3 is TGTGCCAGCAGCATGGGACTAGCGGGAGGAACTGAGCAGTTCTTC. The encoded protein is CASSMGLAGGTEQFF.

A single count supports this clonotype. The chain links TRBV12-3 or TRBV12-4 to TRBJ1-6; D call uncertain. The germline V and J ends were trimmed by 1 base and 8 bases, with 6 bases remaining between them. The CDR3 contains 13 residues. Written as DNA, the CDR3 is TGTGCCAGCAGTTTAGGGCTCGATTCACCCCTCCACTTT. Translation: CASSLGLDSPLHF.

The chain uses TRBV5-1 and TRBJ2-3; 10 bases agree with TRBD2. V was pared by 4 bases and J by 0 bases, with 8 bases of the junction left unmatched. Germline CDR1 is SGHRS and CDR2 is YFSETQ. This CDR3 is built from 17 residues. The CDR3 protein is CASSKTSGTASTDTQYF. The CDR3 region has the DNA TGCGCCAGCAGCAAAACTAGCGGGACCGCGAGCACAGATACGCAGTATTTT.

A few counts support this clonotype. J is TRBJ2-3 and V is TRBV29-1, with D maybe TRBD2 (6 bases). CDR1 SQVTM and CDR2 ANQGSEA come from the germline V gene. The V end was cut by 5 bases, the J end by 2 bases, with 11 bases between. CDR3 length equals 13 residues. The CDR3 DNA sequence: TGCAGCGTTCGGGGGACCCTCACAGATACGCAGTATTTT. Translation gives CSVRGTLTDTQYF.

The V gene is TRBV18, the J gene TRBJ2-7, with D possibly TRBD2 on 6 matching bases. Germline V gene sequence: CDR1 KGHSH, CDR2 LQKENI. The CDR3 sequence is 15 residues long. The germline V and J ends were trimmed by 1 base and 3 bases, with 13 bases remaining between them. DNA for the CDR3: TGTGCCAGCTCACCACGGCTAGCGAACCTCTACGAGCAGTACGTC. Amino acid sequence: CASSPRLANLYEQYV.

This clonotype was seen a handful of times. This rearrangement joins TRBV7-6 to TRBJ2-2, with D possibly TRBD2 on 6 matching bases. The CDR3 contains 18 residues. Trimming cost V 0 bases and J 1 base, with 15 bases left between them. Germline lookup yields CDR1 SGHVS and CDR2 FNYEAQ. The chain's CDR3 is CASSLAFPREWNTGELFF. The CDR3 DNA is TGTGCCAGCAGCTTAGCGTTTCCCCGGGAGTGGAACACCGGGGAGCTGTTTTTT.